The 27 T cell receptor beta chains given below trace back to one sample, sequenced in a study of regulatory T cells in long-lasting Graves disease (dated by TCRdb to the early 2020s). The library came from multiplex PCR. Sequenced using an Illumina HiSeq 4000. To build TCR beta libraries, CDR3 regions were amplified by Arm-PCR using iRepertoire HTBI primers. TCRdb redid the processing of the public reads, applying fastp at Q25 and MiXCR, and retained in-frame beta chains. Rows with a matching CDR3 protein are joined into one entry that keeps the most common DNA and genes. The sample table lists around 460,000 distinct CDR3 sequences, roughly 22% of them with a count of one. The ten largest clonotypes hold about an eighth of the sample. The time point label of this sample denotes: persistent/refractory GD, antithyroid drugs over 5 years with positive TRAb. RNA was extracted from PBMCs in TRIzol for both TCR sequencing and RNA sequencing.

The material was peripheral blood mononuclear cells (PBMCs), obtained when the disease was refractory, from a patient treated with antithyroid drugs. The source is a female donor with Graves disease.

This clonotype came up a few times. The V and J genes are TRBV27 and TRBJ1-1; possibly TRBD1 for D (5 bases). V gave up 4 bases and J gave up 9 bases, with 18 bases separating them. The V gene's germline CDR1 is MNHEY and CDR2 SMNVEV (reference sequence). The CDR3 sequence is 14 residues long. This chain's CDR3 is CASSSGTFLGKAFF. The CDR3 coding sequence is TGTGCCAGCAGTTCAGGGACTTTCCTGGGGAAAGCTTTCTTT.

On this clonotype: This may stem from a read error, because a much larger clone lies one nucleotide away. The chain employs TRBV30 and TRBJ1-2; D is unresolved. CDR3 length: 13 residues. V gave up 0 bases and J gave up 8 bases, with 13 bases separating them. Germline CDR1 and CDR2: GTSNPN and SVGIG (reference sequence). The CDR3: CAWSVVRVEGYTF. The CDR3 region has the DNA TGTGCCTGGAGTGTTGTGAGGGTGGAAGGCTACACCTTC.

This clonotype was seen a handful of times. The chain has TRBV7-9 and TRBJ1-2, with D possibly matching TRBD1 (6 bases). The CDR3 extends over 13 amino acids. Trimming pared 5 bases from V and 4 bases from J, leaving 11 bases between. CDR1 is SEHNR and CDR2 is FQNEAQ in the germline V gene (reference sequence). CDR3 in DNA: TGTGCCAGCAGCCTTCAACAGGGCTATGGCTACACCTTC. Its translation is CASSLQQGYGYTF.

This chain links TRBV20-1 with TRBJ1-2, with 9 bases that match TRBD1. Germline V gene data show CDR1 as DFQATT and CDR2 as SNEGSKA (reference sequence). With 2 bases clipped from V and 6 bases from J, the junction kept 16 bases outside the gene matches. The CDR3 runs 17 residues. The CDR3 loop reads CSARKTRHRGQRNGYTF. The CDR3, as DNA: TGCAGTGCTAGAAAAACAAGACACAGGGGGCAACGAAATGGCTACACCTTC.

The table lists this clonotype with many counts. The genes are TRBV12-3 or TRBV12-4 and TRBJ2-2, with D unclear. V shed 8 bases and J shed 1 base, with 8 bases lying between them. The CDR3 spans 13 residues. CDR3 DNA: TGTGCCAGCGTTCAGTTGAACACCGGGGAGCTGTTTTTT. Amino acid sequence: CASVQLNTGELFF.

V is TRBV15 and J is TRBJ2-1; a possible D gene is TRBD2 (6 bases). The V and J ends lost 0 bases and 7 bases respectively, with 16 bases between them. Germline V gene data show CDR1 as LNHNV and CDR2 as YYDKDF (reference sequence). The CDR3 loop spans 16 amino acids. CDR3 region: CATSRELGGQRNEQFF. In DNA, the CDR3 is TGTGCCACCAGCAGAGAGCTGGGGGGTCAGAGAAATGAGCAGTTCTTC.

The chain couples TRBV7-2 to TRBJ1-3; 10 positions agree with TRBD1. The CDR3 contains 16 residues. Unmatched junction bases numbered 6, after V lost 5 bases and J lost 2 bases. Germline V gene lookup returns CDR1 SGHTA and CDR2 FQGNSA. The CDR3 DNA follows: TGTGCCAGCAGCCTCCGCGGGACAGGGGCTGGAAACACCATATATTTT. Its protein product is CASSLRGTGAGNTIYF.

This clonotype came up many times. The V gene is TRBV28, the J gene TRBJ2-7; no clear D. Germline V gene sequence: CDR1 MDHEN, CDR2 SYDVKM. Between the trimmed V and J ends, which lost 6 bases and 2 bases, there was a span of 11 bases. There are 13 residues in the CDR3. The CDR3 DNA follows: TGTGCCAGCAGGAACGACGGCCCCTACGAGCAGTACTTC. Amino acids: CASRNDGPYEQYF.

The chain links TRBV7-9 to TRBJ2-1; D gene unclear. Germline CDR1 reads SEHNR; CDR2 reads FQNEAQ (reference sequence). The V end lost 1 base, the J end lost 4 bases, and 8 bases lay between the germline ends. The CDR3 length is 14 residues. CDR3 amino acids: CASSLGGQYNEQFF. The CDR3 DNA reads TGTGCCAGCAGCTTAGGTGGGCAGTACAATGAGCAGTTCTTC.

The chain links TRBV7-6 to TRBJ1-1; D unclear. The V gene's germline CDR1 is SGHVS and CDR2 FNYEAQ. The germline V and J ends were trimmed by 2 bases and 8 bases, with 15 bases remaining between them. The CDR3 consists of 14 residues. The CDR3 sequence: CASSLSPEAGEAFF. The CDR3 region has the DNA TGTGCCAGCAGCTTATCTCCAGAGGCCGGGGAAGCTTTCTTT.

This clonotype appeared a single time. This chain connects TRBV4-3 to TRBJ1-5; D not certain. The V end was cut by 0 bases, the J end by 3 bases, with 12 bases between. Germline CDR1 and CDR2: LGHNA and YSLEER. The CDR3 totals 16 residues. In DNA form, the CDR3 reads TGCGCCAGCAGCCAAGAGGTAGGGCCAAACAATCAGCCCCAGCATTTT. Residues: CASSQEVGPNNQPQHF.

This clonotype was seen only a few times. The chain uses TRBV28 and TRBJ1-6; D uncertain. Germline V gene sequence: CDR1 MDHEN, CDR2 SYDVKM. V was shortened by 7 bases and J by 10 bases, with 14 bases between the two germline ends. The CDR3 consists of 13 residues. Here the CDR3 reads CASNPARASPLHF. In DNA form, the CDR3 reads TGTGCCAGCAATCCGGCCCGGGCCTCACCCCTCCACTTT.

The genes are TRBV19 and TRBJ2-5; D perhaps matches TRBD1 (6 bases). The ends were cut back, 1 base at V and 3 bases at J, with 12 bases in the middle. The CDR3 spans 15 residues. Germline lookup yields CDR1 LNHDA and CDR2 SQIVND (reference sequence). In nucleotides, the CDR3 is TGTGCCAGTAGTATAGGCGCAGGGGCAGAAGAGACCCAGTACTTC. Amino acid sequence: CASSIGAGAEETQYF.

Concerning this clonotype: Being one base from a much bigger clone, this may be a read error. The genes are TRBV12-3 or TRBV12-4 and TRBJ2-5, with D possibly matching TRBD1 (6 bases). Trimming cost V 6 bases and J 5 bases, with 22 bases left between them. The CDR3 runs to 16 residues. The CDR3 DNA follows: TGTGCCAGCAGCGCCGGGACATGGGGCGTAGGGGAGACCCAGTACTTC. Its protein is CASSAGTWGVGETQYF.

This clonotype came up a few times. The CDR3 spells CASSLGRRQGNTEAFF. The CDR3 DNA reads TGTGCCAGCAGCTTAGGACGAAGACAGGGAAACACTGAAGCTTTCTTT. This chain joins TRBV7-9 and TRBJ1-1, with TRBD1 identical over 7 bases. The CDR3 length is 16 residues. The V and J ends lost 1 base and 2 bases, in that order; junction bases with no gene match: 7. The germline gives CDR1 SEHNR, CDR2 FQNEAQ (reference sequence).

This clonotype was found a few times. A far larger clone is off by one base, so a read error is likely. The chain joins TRBV7-3 to TRBJ1-1; D is perhaps TRBD1 (5 bases). There are 14 residues in the CDR3. CDR1 is SGHTA, CDR2 FQGTGA, per germline. In DNA form, the CDR3 reads TGTGCCAGCAGCTTAGGGGGAGGGAACGCTGAAGCTTTCTTT. Translated, it gives CASSLGGGNAEAFF.

This clonotype was picked up many times. V is TRBV28 and J is TRBJ2-7; the match to TRBD1 covers 11 bases. The CDR3 consists of 14 residues. Germline loops: CDR1 MDHEN, CDR2 SYDVKM. The J segment lost 6 bases and the V segment lost 5 bases, leaving 6 bases of the junction unmatched. The CDR3 coding sequence is TGTGCCAGCAGTCGGACAGGGGGCTGGGGCGAGCAGTACTTC. It codes for CASSRTGGWGEQYF. The complete variable domain, with remaining parts taken from reference TRBV28 and TRBJ2-7, reads DVKVTQSSRYLVKRTGEKVFLECVQDMDHENMFWYRQDPGLGLRLIYFSYDVKMKEKGDIPEGYSVSREKKERFSLILESASTNQTSMYLCASSRTGGWGEQYFGPGTRLTVT.

The table lists this clonotype with many counts. V is TRBV20-1 and J is TRBJ2-5; 7 nucleotides line up with TRBD1. The CDR3 contains 12 residues. Germline assignment: CDR1 DFQATT and CDR2 SNEGSKA (reference sequence). The V segment lost 6 bases and the J segment 5 bases; nucleotides outside the gene matches: 6. The CDR3, as DNA: TGCAGTGCCCAGACAGGGAGTGAGACCCAGTACTTC. Translating gives CSAQTGSETQYF.

The chain has TRBV3-1 and TRBJ1-1; no clear D. The CDR3 length is 14 residues. Germline loops: CDR1 LGHDT, CDR2 YNNKEL (reference sequence). Trimming shortened V by 3 bases and J by 1 base, and 9 bases separated the two germline ends. CDR3 DNA sequence: TGTGCCAGCAGCCATATACGGGGGAACACTGAAGCTTTCTTT. This encodes CASSHIRGNTEAFF.

As concerns this clonotype: One base away lies a much larger clone, so this may be a sequencing read error. The conserved phenylalanine or tryptophan is not found at the CDR3 terminus, so this likely reflects a read error. The rearrangement joins TRBV20-1 to TRBJ1-1; the D gene is possibly TRBD1 (5 bases). The CDR3 is 16 residues long. Trimming stripped 2 bases from V and 0 bases from J, with 16 bases between. The V gene's germline CDR1 is DFQATT and CDR2 SNEGSKA (reference sequence). The CDR3 nucleotides read TGCAGTGCTAGATCTGGGGCCCACGGACTGAACACTGAAGCTTTCTCT. This translates into CSARSGAHGLNTEAFS.

The V gene is TRBV7-3, the J gene TRBJ2-2; the D is unclear. With 5 bases removed from V and 3 bases from J, the gap between germline ends came to 7 bases. Germline loops: CDR1 SGHTA, CDR2 FQGTGA. This CDR3 is built from 13 residues. The CDR3 nucleotides are TGTGCCAGCAGCACAAACTACACCGGGGAGCTGTTTTTT. Translation: CASSTNYTGELFF.

This clonotype was seen a handful of times. This chain links TRBV3-1 with TRBJ2-2; the D is unclear. Trimming removed 1 base from V and 6 bases from J, with 9 bases in between. This CDR3 is built from 14 residues. CDR1 is LGHDT, CDR2 YNNKEL, per germline (reference sequence). CDR3 sequence reads: CASSQAGVPGELFF. CDR3 sequence (DNA): TGTGCCAGCAGCCAAGCCGGCGTCCCCGGGGAGCTGTTTTTT.

This clonotype has ten or more counts. The genes are TRBV7-2 and TRBJ2-5; 7 bases match TRBD1. With 5 bases clipped from V and 6 bases from J, the junction kept 12 bases outside the gene matches. Germline-derived CDR1 and CDR2 are SGHTA and FQGNSA. This CDR3 is built from 15 residues. The CDR3 here is CASSQQPGQTKTQYF. DNA for the CDR3: TGTGCCAGCAGCCAGCAACCGGGACAGACAAAGACCCAGTACTTC.

CDR3 DNA sequence: TGTGCCAGCAGTCCGCTCGGCACCCTGGTCGAGCAGTACTTC. Its protein product is CASSPLGTLVEQYF. J is TRBJ2-7 and V is TRBV28; D is undetermined. Germline V lookup: CDR1 MDHEN, CDR2 SYDVKM. The CDR3 totals 14 residues. V dropped 5 bases and J dropped 6 bases, with 17 bases sitting between them.

This clonotype was seen many times. CDR3 DNA: TGTGCCAGCAGTTATGCAACAGGAGGAGAAAAACTGTTTTTT. Its translation is CASSYATGGEKLFF. The chain combines TRBV6-2 or TRBV6-3 with TRBJ1-4, with D possibly being TRBD1 (5 bases). In germline, CDR1 is MNHEY, CDR2 SVGEGT. V was clipped by 3 bases and J by 8 bases, with 13 bases between them. The CDR3 is made up of 14 amino acids.

The J gene is TRBJ1-4, the V gene TRBV29-1; no firm D call. The V gene's germline CDR1 is SQVTM and CDR2 ANQGSEA. Trimming left V 7 bases short and J 3 bases short, with 18 bases between. The CDR3 runs to 15 residues. The DNA for the CDR3 is TGCAGCGCCGTTCTCCTGTCTGGAGCTAATGAAAAACTGTTTTTT. This translates into CSAVLLSGANEKLFF.

This clonotype has a count of ten or more. This chain links TRBV12-3 or TRBV12-4 with TRBJ2-4; weak D call: TRBD2 (6 bases). V gave up 3 bases and J gave up 3 bases, with 9 bases separating them. The CDR3 loop spans 14 amino acids. The DNA of the CDR3 is TGTGCCAGCAGTTTCGGGGGAGGCAAAAACATTCAGTACTTC. This sequence encodes CASSFGGGKNIQYF.